These T cell receptor beta chains were read from a single sample in a study of OX40 agonist ivuxolimab in advanced cancers. Method: immunoSEQ multiplex PCR; TCRdb's copy keeps in-frame clones and lacks some. The sample includes fewer than 70,000 clones, 70% to 85% seen only once; the top ten take roughly 6.3%. The sample was CD4+ or CD8+ T cells sorted from blood, taken in a trial of the OX40 agonist ivuxolimab. These receptors were taken from an adult with an advanced solid tumor such as melanoma, head and neck, liver or kidney cancer. Both conserved end residues are part of each CDR3. Each record gives: clone size, J gene, D gene, V gene, CDR3 length, CDR3 protein, CDR3 DNA. D genes are given only for firm matches. Clone sizes are given selectively: once, few, many, or a class where the clone is expanded.

NA | TRBJ2-1 | TRBD2 | TRBV7-2 | 16 | CASRDSGTSGGGQQFF | TGTGCCAGCAGGGACTCCGGGACTAGCGGGGGTGGGCAGCAGTTCTTC
NA | TRBJ2-6 | NA | TRBV4-1 | 17 | CASSPQAVGPGANVLTF | TGCGCCAGCAGCCCCCAGGCGGTCGGGCCTGGGGCCAACGTCCTGACTTTC
NA | TRBJ2-7 | TRBD2 | TRBV18 | 16 | CASSLTGTSGTYEQYF | TGTGCCAGCTCACTTACCGGGACTAGCGGGACCTACGAGCAGTACTTC
few | TRBJ2-5 | NA | TRBV6-1 | 14 | CASSDQGRQETQYF | TGTGCCAGCAGTGACCAGGGTAGGCAAGAGACCCAGTACTTC
NA | TRBJ2-7 | TRBD1 | TRBV6-5 | 15 | CASTLRQGAPYEQYF | TGTGCCAGCACCTTACGACAGGGGGCTCCCTACGAGCAGTACTTC
NA | TRBJ1-2 | NA | TRBV27 | 13 | CASSPFTWYGYTF | TGTGCCAGCAGTCCCTTTACTTGGTATGGCTACACCTTC
NA | TRBJ1-1 | NA | TRBV10-3 | 14 | CAISVGGGGTEAFF | TGTGCCATCAGTGTGGGGGGCGGCGGCACTGAAGCTTTCTTT
NA | TRBJ2-1 | TRBD2 | TRBV5-1 | 19 | CASRVGLAGGRGSYNEQFF | TGCGCCAGCAGGGTGGGGCTAGCGGGAGGTCGGGGCTCCTACAATGAGCAGTTCTTC
NA | TRBJ1-2 | NA | TRBV7-2 | 15 | CASSPRVGGNYGYTF | TGTGCCAGCAGCCCCCGTGTCGGGGGCAACTATGGCTACACCTTC
NA | TRBJ2-4 | TRBD1 | TRBV28 | 16 | CASSSTGGIAKNIQYF | TGTGCCAGCAGTTCAACAGGGGGTATAGCCAAAAACATTCAGTACTTC
once | TRBJ2-4 | NA | TRBV5-6 | 15 | CASSLAKALGNIQYF | TGTGCCAGCAGCTTGGCCAAGGCTTTGGGAAACATTCAGTACTTC
large | TRBJ1-4 | NA | TRBV30 | 11 | CAWAIREKLFF | TGTGCCTGGGCGATCAGGGAAAAACTGTTTTTT
NA | TRBJ2-3 | NA | TRBV6-5 | 13 | CASSYNQEAGQYF | TGTGCCAGCAGTTACAACCAAGAGGCAGGGCAGTATTTT
NA | TRBJ2-1 | NA | TRBV28 | 14 | CATGAVSSYNEQFF | TGTGCCACTGGAGCGGTTAGCTCCTACAATGAGCAGTTCTTC
once | TRBJ2-1 | TRBD2 | TRBV10-3 | 13 | CAIRGTSGSAEFF | TGTGCCATCAGGGGGACTAGCGGGAGTGCTGAGTTCTTC
NA | TRBJ2-5 | NA | TRBV6-1 | 11 | CASSAEGQQYF | TGTGCCAGCAGTGCTGAAGGGCAGCAGTACTTC
many | TRBJ1-1 | NA | TRBV5-1 | 14 | CASSLGILNTEAFF | TGCGCCAGCAGCTTGGGGATATTGAACACTGAAGCTTTCTTT
NA | TRBJ2-2 | NA | TRBV7-6 | 15 | CASSRQGGFTGELFF | TGTGCCAGCAGCCGGCAGGGGGGATTTACCGGGGAGCTGTTTTTT
NA | TRBJ1-2 | TRBD1 | TRBV11-2 | 14 | CASSLARQGLGYTF | TGTGCCAGCAGCTTAGCGCGACAGGGTCTCGGCTACACCTTC
NA | TRBJ1-4 | TRBD1 | TRBV7-6 | 15 | CASSSQGTVNEKLFF | TGTGCCAGCAGCTCACAGGGGACCGTTAATGAAAAACTGTTTTTT
NA | TRBJ2-1 | NA | TRBV6-1 | 12 | CASSEGWGEQFF | TGTGCCAGCAGTGAGGGATGGGGAGAGCAGTTCTTC
few | TRBJ2-5 | TRBD2 | TRBV7-6 | 15 | CASSSAGALGETQYF | TGTGCCAGCAGCTCAGCGGGGGCCCTTGGGGAGACCCAGTACTTC
few | TRBJ1-1 | NA | TRBV6-5 | 15 | CATARGPIMNTEAFF | TGTGCCACGGCCAGGGGACCCATCATGAACACTGAAGCTTTCTTT